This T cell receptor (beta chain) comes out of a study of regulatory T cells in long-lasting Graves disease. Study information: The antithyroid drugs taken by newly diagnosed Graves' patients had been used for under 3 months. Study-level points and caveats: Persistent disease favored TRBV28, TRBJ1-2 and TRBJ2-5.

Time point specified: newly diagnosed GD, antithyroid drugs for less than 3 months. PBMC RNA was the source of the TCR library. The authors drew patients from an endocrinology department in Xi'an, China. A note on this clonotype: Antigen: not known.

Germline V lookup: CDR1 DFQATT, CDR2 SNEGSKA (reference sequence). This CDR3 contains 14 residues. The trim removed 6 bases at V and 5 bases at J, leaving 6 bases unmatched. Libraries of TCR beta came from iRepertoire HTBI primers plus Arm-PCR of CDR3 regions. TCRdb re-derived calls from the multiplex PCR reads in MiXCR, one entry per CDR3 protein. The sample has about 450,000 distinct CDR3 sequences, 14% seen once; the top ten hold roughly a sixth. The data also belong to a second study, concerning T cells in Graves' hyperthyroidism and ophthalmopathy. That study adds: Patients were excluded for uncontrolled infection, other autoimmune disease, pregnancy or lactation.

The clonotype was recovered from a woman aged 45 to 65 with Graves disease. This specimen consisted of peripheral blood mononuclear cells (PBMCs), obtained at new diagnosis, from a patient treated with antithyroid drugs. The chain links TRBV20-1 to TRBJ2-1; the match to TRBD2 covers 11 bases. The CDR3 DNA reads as TGCAGTGCAAGGGGACTAGCGGCCCACAATGAGCAGTTCTTC. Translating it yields CSARGLAAHNEQFF.